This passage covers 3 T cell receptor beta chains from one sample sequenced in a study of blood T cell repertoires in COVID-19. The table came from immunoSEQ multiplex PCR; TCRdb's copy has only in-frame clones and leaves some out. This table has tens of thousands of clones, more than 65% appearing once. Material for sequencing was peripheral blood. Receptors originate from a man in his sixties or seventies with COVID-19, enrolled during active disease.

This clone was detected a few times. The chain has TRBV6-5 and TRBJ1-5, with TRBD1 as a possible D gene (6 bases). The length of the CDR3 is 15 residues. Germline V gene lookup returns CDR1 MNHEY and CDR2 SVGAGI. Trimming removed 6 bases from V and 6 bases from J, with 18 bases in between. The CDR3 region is CASRPTGLGFQPQHF. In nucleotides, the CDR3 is TGTGCCAGCAGACCTACAGGGTTGGGTTTTCAGCCCCAGCATTTT.

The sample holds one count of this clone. The DNA for the CDR3 is TGTGCCAGCAGCCGGGACACCGACTATGGCTACACCTTC. Protein: CASSRDTDYGYTF. V and J are TRBV7-2 and TRBJ1-2; a weak D match, TRBD1 (6 bases). Germline V gives CDR1 SGHTA, CDR2 FQGNSA. The CDR3 is 13 residues long. The V end was cut by 5 bases, the J end by 3 bases, with 10 bases between.

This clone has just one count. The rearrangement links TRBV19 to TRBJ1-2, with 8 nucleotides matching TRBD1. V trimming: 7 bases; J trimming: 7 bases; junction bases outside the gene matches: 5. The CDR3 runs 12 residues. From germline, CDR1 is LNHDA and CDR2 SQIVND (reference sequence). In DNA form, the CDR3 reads TGTGCCAGTAACAGGGGGGAGAGTGGCTACACCTTC. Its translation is CASNRGESGYTF.